This T cell receptor (beta chain) was sequenced for a study of T-cell memory formation after mild COVID-19. Each CDR3 protein gets one entry after TCRdb re-called the 5' RACE reads with MiXCR. This sample yields around 450,000 distinct CDR3 sequences, of which 24% are seen a single time; about 8.7% belongs to the top ten. Sequencing was performed on PBMCs or a T cell subset sorted from them (not recorded which). The sequence was obtained from an adult woman who had mild COVID-19 (a few samples of this study predate the infection). Cell type and time point are not known.

The CDR3 is CSVGKAGSYGHGYTF. DNA of the CDR3: TGCAGCGTTGGGAAGGCAGGGTCATACGGTCATGGCTACACCTTC. J is TRBJ1-2 and V is TRBV29-1; perhaps TRBD1 as D (5 bases). CDR1 SQVTM and CDR2 ANQGSEA come from the germline V gene. This CDR3 spans 15 amino acids. The V gene lost 4 bases and the J gene lost 6 bases, with 21 bases spanning the gap.